The 16 T cell receptor beta chains below were found in one sample sequenced in a study of identical twins. One entry per CDR3 protein results from TCRdb running MiXCR on the 5' RACE reads. The sample holds about 430,000 distinct CDR3 sequences, 18% seen once. The sequencing sample was made of naive T cells sorted from blood. All receptors come from a man aged 50-60 years in good health.

The V gene is TRBV5-5, the J gene TRBJ1-1, with 7 bases that match TRBD1. Germline CDR1 reads SGHKS; CDR2 reads YYEKEE (reference sequence). There are 14 residues in the CDR3. V shed 0 bases, J shed 7 bases, and the junction held 6 bases outside the gene matches. The CDR3 protein is CASSLDRGRDEAFF. CDR3 coding DNA: TGTGCCAGCAGCTTGGACAGGGGTAGGGATGAAGCTTTCTTT.

The V and J genes are TRBV7-9 and TRBJ2-2; D unclear. The CDR3 has 13 amino acids. The V gene lost 5 bases and the J gene lost 5 bases, with 9 bases spanning the gap. Germline V CDR1 and CDR2: SEHNR, FQNEAQ (reference sequence). CDR3 residues: CASSLPATGELFF. In nucleotides, the CDR3 is TGTGCCAGCAGCCTGCCCGCTACCGGGGAGCTGTTTTTT.

The V and J genes are TRBV10-3 and TRBJ2-6; tentatively, D is TRBD1 (6 bases). In germline, CDR1 is ENHRY, CDR2 SYGVKD. The germline V and J ends were trimmed by 7 bases and 0 bases, with 16 bases remaining between them. The CDR3 loop spans 17 amino acids. The CDR3 nucleotides read TGTGCCATCACCCCAGGGGCTTCCCGCTCTGGGGCCAACGTCCTGACTTTC. Translated, it gives CAITPGASRSGANVLTF.

This clonotype was seen more than once but under ten times. The rearrangement joins TRBV12-3 or TRBV12-4 to TRBJ2-6; D might be TRBD1 (6 bases). V shed 5 bases and J shed 0 bases, with 8 bases lying between them. This CDR3 is 15 amino acids long. The CDR3 protein is CASSPGDSGANVLTF. The CDR3 coding sequence is TGTGCCAGCAGTCCAGGGGACTCTGGGGCCAACGTCCTGACTTTC.

This clonotype was counted between two and nine times. The CDR3: CASSYYRSGELFF. In DNA form, the CDR3 reads TGTGCCAGCAGCTATTACAGGAGTGGGGAGCTGTTTTTT. The chain employs TRBV7-9 and TRBJ2-2; D is perhaps TRBD1 (5 bases). V gave up 4 bases and J gave up 8 bases, with 11 bases separating them. The CDR3 has 13 residues. Germline CDR1 SEHNR, CDR2 FQNEAQ (reference sequence).

CDR3 DNA: TGCGCCAGCAGCCTCCGACAGGGAGTAGGAGAGACCCAGTACTTC. Protein: CASSLRQGVGETQYF. The chain has TRBV5-1 and TRBJ2-5, with 7 bases lining up with TRBD1. CDR1 and CDR2 (germline): SGHRS, YFSETQ. The CDR3 loop spans 15 amino acids. The trim removed 4 bases at V and 4 bases at J, leaving 10 bases unmatched.

This clonotype has at least ten counts. The V and J genes are TRBV6-5 and TRBJ2-7; the D gene is possibly TRBD1 (6 bases). V was clipped by 1 base and J by 0 bases, with 7 bases between them. CDR1 and CDR2 from the germline V gene are MNHEY and SVGAGI. The CDR3 covers 14 residues. In DNA form, the CDR3 reads TGTGCCAGCAGTTACTGGGACAACTCCTACGAGCAGTACTTC. It yields the protein CASSYWDNSYEQYF.

The chain carries TRBV11-2 and TRBJ2-1; 14 bases are shared with TRBD2. CDR3 size: 19 residues. Germline loops: CDR1 SGHAT, CDR2 FQNNGV. V lost 1 base and J lost 4; bases outside the gene matches: 9. The CDR3 sequence is CASSLVGTSGSPSYNEQFF. Here the CDR3 DNA reads TGTGCCAGCAGCTTAGTAGGGACTAGCGGGAGTCCGTCGTACAATGAGCAGTTCTTC.

The V and J genes are TRBV20-1 and TRBJ2-7, with 8 bases lining up with TRBD1. Germline V lookup: CDR1 DFQATT, CDR2 SNEGSKA (reference sequence). The J segment lost 5 bases and the V segment lost 3 bases, leaving 12 bases of the junction unmatched. CDR3 length equals 15 residues. CDR3: CSASQTPGQANEQYF. DNA for the CDR3: TGCAGTGCTAGTCAAACACCGGGACAGGCTAACGAGCAGTACTTC.

This clonotype has a handful of counts. J is TRBJ1-2 and V is TRBV5-1; D is possibly TRBD1 (6 bases). CDR1 is SGHRS and CDR2 is YFSETQ in the germline V gene. Trimming removed 4 bases at V and 8 bases at J, with 18 bases between. The CDR3 has 14 residues. For the CDR3, the DNA is TGCGCCAGCAGCGCCTCAGGGGACCGCTACGGCTACACCTTC. Protein: CASSASGDRYGYTF.

The chain carries TRBV20-1 and TRBJ2-1; 10 bases map to TRBD2. This CDR3 region has 14 residues. Per the germline V gene, CDR1 is DFQATT and CDR2 is SNEGSKA (reference sequence). With 3 bases clipped from V and 7 bases from J, the junction kept 6 bases outside the gene matches. The CDR3 reads CSASLAGVWNEQFF. The CDR3 region has the DNA TGCAGTGCTAGCCTAGCGGGAGTGTGGAATGAGCAGTTCTTC.

This clonotype was counted many times. The rearrangement uses TRBV20-1 and TRBJ1-2; D is perhaps TRBD1 (5 bases). CDR1 and CDR2 from the germline V gene are DFQATT and SNEGSKA (reference sequence). The CDR3 is 13 residues long. Trimming cost V 5 bases and J 8 bases, with 18 bases left between them. CDR3 sequence: CSAPPGVGLGYTF. CDR3 sequence (DNA): TGCAGTGCTCCCCCTGGCGTGGGGCTAGGCTACACCTTC.

This clonotype was observed at least ten times. The rearrangement uses TRBV4-3 and TRBJ2-2; D unresolved. The V end lost 0 bases, the J end lost 0 bases, and 11 bases lay between the germline ends. CDR3 size: 17 residues. Germline V gene lookup returns CDR1 LGHNA and CDR2 YSLEER. For the CDR3, the DNA is TGCGCCAGCAGCCAAGATTTGCGAACCACGAACACCGGGGAGCTGTTTTTT. Protein product: CASSQDLRTTNTGELFF.

This clonotype was recorded a few times. The genes are TRBV10-3 and TRBJ1-2; TRBD1 is a possible D gene (5 bases). The CDR3 sequence is 14 residues long. CDR1 and CDR2 (germline): ENHRY, SYGVKD. Trimming pared 3 bases from V and 2 bases from J, leaving 10 bases between. The chain's CDR3 is CAISDPGSNYGYTF. CDR3 nucleotide sequence: TGTGCCATCAGTGATCCAGGGTCCAACTATGGCTACACCTTC.

The V call is TRBV20-1, the J call TRBJ1-2; 7 bases map to TRBD1. Looked up from germline, CDR1 is DFQATT and CDR2 is SNEGSKA (reference sequence). V gave up 2 bases and J gave up 4 bases; unmatched junction bases: 10. CDR3 length: 15 amino acids. CDR3 sequence reads: CSARPRQGLSYGYTF. The CDR3 region has the DNA TGCAGTGCTAGACCTCGACAGGGTTTAAGCTATGGCTACACCTTC.

This clonotype showed up just a few times. CDR3 nucleotide sequence: TGCGCCAGCACCATGGGACTAGCGGGGCGAATGGATACGCAGTATTTT. Translating gives CASTMGLAGRMDTQYF. The chain couples TRBV10-2 to TRBJ2-3, with 13 bases fitting TRBD2. CDR1 WSHSY and CDR2 SAAADI come from the germline V gene. The CDR3 length is 16 residues. Germline trimming cut 7 bases from V and 6 bases from J; bases unmatched to any gene: 10.